The clone carrying this TCR beta chain showed up many times. Its specificity is not known. The data were obtained in a study of T cells in Graves' hyperthyroidism and ophthalmopathy. Study background: Peripheral blood was secured at the point of initial diagnosis, before any treatment. Study-level findings and limits: Also found in blood were most expanded thyroid clonotypes above 0.001.

TCR beta CDR3 regions were amplified from RNA transcripts. With the HTBI primer set, the TCR CDR3 went through a first round of RT-PCR. Each CDR3 protein gets one entry after TCRdb re-called the multiplex PCR reads with MiXCR. The data contain 410,000 or so distinct CDR3 sequences, around 15% of them singletons. With 4 bases removed from V and 1 base from J, the gap between germline ends came to 5 bases. The CDR3 spans 13 residues. CDR1 and CDR2 (germline): MNHNS, SASEGT. This clonotype originated in a man aged 18 to 30 with Graves' ophthalmopathy. This chain connects TRBV6-1 to TRBJ2-1; D ambiguous. Sequencing was carried out using blood. The CDR3 sequence: CASSAISYNEQFF. The DNA for the CDR3 is TGTGCCAGCAGTGCCATATCCTACAATGAGCAGTTCTTC.